The 8 T cell receptor beta chains listed next were all sequenced from one sample in a study of cytomegalovirus exposure and HLA in healthy donors (dated by TCRdb to about 2017). Library preparation was by the immunoSEQ multiplex PCR assay. For the multiplex PCR, a mixture combining 60 forward primers for TCR Vbeta segments and 13 reverse primers for TCR Jbeta segments was used. Imported from immuneACCESS, the table was reduced by TCRdb to in-frame sequences with V and J called. These copies leave out some clones; in studies compared against another copy, an unresolved V gene accounts for under half, and the cause of the remainder is not known. This sample gives fewer than 250,000 clones in total; less than 80% of them show up just once. The ten largest clones represent approximately 0.22% of the sample. Sequenced material: PBMCs. These receptors came from a girl aged 2-10 years in good health and CMV-seronegative.

This clone has a handful of counts. The chain carries TRBV27 and TRBJ1-4, with D unresolved. This CDR3 has 17 residues. Germline CDR1 MNHEY, CDR2 SMNVEV (reference sequence). V lost 7 bases, J lost 6 bases, and 24 bases lay in between. The CDR3 DNA is TGTGCCAGCACTTCCCCATCCCCCGGAGGGAGATATGAAAAACTGTTTTTT. Its protein is CASTSPSPGGRYEKLFF.

This clone was counted a single time. The V gene is TRBV29-1, the J gene TRBJ2-3; 7 positions match TRBD1. The CDR3 consists of 14 residues. V lost 3 bases and J lost 2; bases outside the gene matches: 5. Germline V gene data show CDR1 as SQVTM and CDR2 as ANQGSEA. The CDR3 reads CSVEKGQHTDTQYF. CDR3 sequence (DNA): TGCAGCGTTGAGAAGGGACAGCACACAGATACGCAGTATTTT.

The chain has TRBV7-9 and TRBJ1-4; unclear D gene. CDR1 and CDR2 from the germline V gene are SEHNR and FQNEAQ (reference sequence). Trimming cost V 0 bases and J 4 bases, with 9 bases left between them. This CDR3 spans 15 amino acids. In nucleotides, the CDR3 is TGTGCCAGCAGCTTAGCCGTGGCCGATAATGAAAAACTGTTTTTT. This codes for CASSLAVADNEKLFF.

The V call is TRBV5-4, the J call TRBJ2-7; 9 positions match TRBD2. J lost 5 bases, V lost 4 bases, and 7 bases had no gene match. Germline assignment: CDR1 SGHNT and CDR2 YYREEE (reference sequence). The CDR3 consists of 14 residues. Here the CDR3 reads CASSPLAGNHEQYF. CDR3 coding DNA: TGTGCCAGCAGCCCTCTAGCGGGAAACCACGAGCAGTACTTC. The full variable domain, in which reference TRBV5-4 and TRBJ2-7 provide the parts outside the CDR3, is ETGVTQSPTHLIKTRGQQVTLRCSSQSGHNTVSWYQQALGQGPQFIFQYYREEENGRGNFPPRFSGLQFPNYSSELNVNALELDDSALYLCASSPLAGNHEQYFGPGTRLTVT.

This clone was found a few times. The V call is TRBV5-1, the J call TRBJ1-1, with 9 positions matching TRBD1. This CDR3 contains 15 residues. V lost 0 bases and J lost 5; bases outside the gene matches: 5. Germline V gene lookup returns CDR1 SGHRS and CDR2 YFSETQ. In DNA form, the CDR3 reads TGCGCCAGCAGCTTGGGCGACAGGGGGGTGACTGAAGCTTTCTTT. It encodes CASSLGDRGVTEAFF. The full variable domain, completed using reference TRBV5-1 and TRBJ1-1, is KAGVTQTPRYLIKTRGQQVTLSCSPISGHRSVSWYQQTPGQGLQFLFEYFSETQRNKGNFPGRFSGRQFSNSRSEMNVSTLELGDSALYLCASSLGDRGVTEAFFGQGTRLTVV.

This chain uses TRBV10-2 with TRBJ2-2; no clear D. CDR3 length: 13 residues. Germline V gives CDR1 WSHSY, CDR2 SAAADI. V dropped 4 bases and J dropped 1 base, with 4 bases sitting between them. The CDR3 loop is CASSALNTGELFF. The CDR3 DNA follows: TGCGCCAGCAGTGCCCTGAACACCGGGGAGCTGTTTTTT.

This clone was detected only a few times. V usage is TRBV4-1 and J usage is TRBJ1-4; D remains unclear. This CDR3 contains 15 residues. The germline V gene encodes CDR1 MGHRA and CDR2 YSYEKL. The V and J ends lost 2 bases and 0 bases respectively, with 7 bases between them. CDR3 in amino acids: CASSQPVPTNEKLFF. CDR3 bases: TGCGCCAGCAGCCAACCGGTGCCAACTAATGAAAAACTGTTTTTT.

V usage is TRBV15 and J usage is TRBJ1-4; 11 bases are a match to TRBD1. The CDR3 is 17 amino acids. The trim removed 0 bases at V and 8 bases at J, leaving 8 bases unmatched. The germline CDR1 and CDR2 sequences are LNHNV and YYDKDF (reference sequence). CDR3 loop: CATSRDRGTGGKEKLFF. The CDR3 DNA reads TGTGCCACCAGCAGAGATAGGGGGACAGGGGGAAAGGAAAAACTGTTTTTT. The full variable domain, completed using reference TRBV15 and TRBJ1-4, is DAMVIQNPRYQVTQFGKPVTLSCSQTLNHNVMYWYQQKSSQAPKLLFHYYDKDFNNEADTPDNFQSRRPNTSFCFLDIRSPGLGDTAMYLCATSRDRGTGGKEKLFFGSGTQLSVL.